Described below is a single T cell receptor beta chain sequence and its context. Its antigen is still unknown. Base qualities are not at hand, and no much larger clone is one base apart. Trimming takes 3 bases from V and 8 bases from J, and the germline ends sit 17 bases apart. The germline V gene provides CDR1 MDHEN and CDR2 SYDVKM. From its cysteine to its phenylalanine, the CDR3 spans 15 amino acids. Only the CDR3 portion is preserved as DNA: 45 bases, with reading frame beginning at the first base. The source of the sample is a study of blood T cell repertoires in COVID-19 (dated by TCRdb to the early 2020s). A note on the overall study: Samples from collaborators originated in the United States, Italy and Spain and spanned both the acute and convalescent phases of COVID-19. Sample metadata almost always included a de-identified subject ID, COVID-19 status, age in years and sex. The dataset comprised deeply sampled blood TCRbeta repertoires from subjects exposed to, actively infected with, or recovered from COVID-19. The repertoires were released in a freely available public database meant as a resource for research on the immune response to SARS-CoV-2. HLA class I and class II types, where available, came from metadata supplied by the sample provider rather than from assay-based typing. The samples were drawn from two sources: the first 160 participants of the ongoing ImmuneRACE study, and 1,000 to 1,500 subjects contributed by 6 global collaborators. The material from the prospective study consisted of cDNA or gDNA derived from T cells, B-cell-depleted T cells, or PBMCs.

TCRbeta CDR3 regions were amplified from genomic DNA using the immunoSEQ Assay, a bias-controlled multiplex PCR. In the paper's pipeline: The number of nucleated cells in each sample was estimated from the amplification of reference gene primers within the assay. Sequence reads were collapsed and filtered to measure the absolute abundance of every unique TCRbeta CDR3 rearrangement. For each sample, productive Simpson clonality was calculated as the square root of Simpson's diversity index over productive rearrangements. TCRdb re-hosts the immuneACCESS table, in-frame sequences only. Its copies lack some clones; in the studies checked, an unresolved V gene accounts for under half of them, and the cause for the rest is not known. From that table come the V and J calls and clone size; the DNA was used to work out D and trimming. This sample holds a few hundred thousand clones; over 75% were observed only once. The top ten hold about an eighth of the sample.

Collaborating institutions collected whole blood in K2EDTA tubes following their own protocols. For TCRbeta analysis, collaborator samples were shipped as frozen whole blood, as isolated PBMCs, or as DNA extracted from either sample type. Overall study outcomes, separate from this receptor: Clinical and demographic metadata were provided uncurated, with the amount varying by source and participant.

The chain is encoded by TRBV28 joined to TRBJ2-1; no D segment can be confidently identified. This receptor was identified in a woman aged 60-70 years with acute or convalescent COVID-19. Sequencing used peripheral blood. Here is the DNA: TGTGCCAGCAGTTTTGAAACATCAACCCCCCATGAGCAGTTCTTC. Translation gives CASSFETSTPHEQFF.